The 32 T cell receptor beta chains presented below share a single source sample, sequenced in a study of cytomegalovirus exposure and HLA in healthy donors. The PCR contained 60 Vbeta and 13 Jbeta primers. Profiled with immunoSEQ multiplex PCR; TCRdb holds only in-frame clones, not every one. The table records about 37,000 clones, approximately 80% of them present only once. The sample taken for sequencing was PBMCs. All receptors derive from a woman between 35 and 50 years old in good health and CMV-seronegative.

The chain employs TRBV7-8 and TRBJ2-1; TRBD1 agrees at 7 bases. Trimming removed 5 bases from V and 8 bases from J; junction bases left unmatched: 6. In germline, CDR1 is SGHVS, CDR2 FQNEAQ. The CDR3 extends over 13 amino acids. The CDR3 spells CASSRQQGYEQFF. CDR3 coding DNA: TGTGCCAGCAGCAGACAACAGGGGTATGAGCAGTTCTTC.

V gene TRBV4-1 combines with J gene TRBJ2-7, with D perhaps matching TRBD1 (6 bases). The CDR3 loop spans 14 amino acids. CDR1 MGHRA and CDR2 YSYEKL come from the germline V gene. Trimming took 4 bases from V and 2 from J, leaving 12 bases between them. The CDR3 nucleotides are TGCGCCAGCAGCCTCCCGGACAGTACCTACGAGCAGTACGTC. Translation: CASSLPDSTYEQYV.

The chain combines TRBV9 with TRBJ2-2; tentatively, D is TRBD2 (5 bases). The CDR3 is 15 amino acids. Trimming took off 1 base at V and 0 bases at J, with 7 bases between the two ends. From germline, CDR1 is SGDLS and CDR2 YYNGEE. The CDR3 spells CASSVRTANTGELFF. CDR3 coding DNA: TGTGCCAGCAGCGTAAGGACTGCGAACACCGGGGAGCTGTTTTTT.

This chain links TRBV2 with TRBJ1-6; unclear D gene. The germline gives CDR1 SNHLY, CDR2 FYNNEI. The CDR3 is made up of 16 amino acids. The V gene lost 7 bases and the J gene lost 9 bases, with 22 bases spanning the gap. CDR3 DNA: TGTGCCAGCAAAGAGTCTTCGGGGAGGGTCGGTTCACCCCTCCACTTT. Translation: CASKESSGRVGSPLHF.

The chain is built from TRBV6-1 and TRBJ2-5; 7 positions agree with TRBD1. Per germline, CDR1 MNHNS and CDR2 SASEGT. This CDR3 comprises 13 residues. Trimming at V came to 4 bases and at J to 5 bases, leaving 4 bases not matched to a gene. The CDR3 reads CASSAQGKETQYF. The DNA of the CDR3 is TGTGCCAGCAGTGCACAGGGGAAGGAGACCCAGTACTTC.

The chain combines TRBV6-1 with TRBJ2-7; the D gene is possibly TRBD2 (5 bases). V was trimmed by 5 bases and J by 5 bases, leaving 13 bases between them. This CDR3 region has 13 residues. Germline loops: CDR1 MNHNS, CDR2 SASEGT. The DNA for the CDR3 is TGTGCCAGCAGTAACCGAGGGTCTAACGAGCAGTACGTC. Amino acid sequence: CASSNRGSNEQYV.

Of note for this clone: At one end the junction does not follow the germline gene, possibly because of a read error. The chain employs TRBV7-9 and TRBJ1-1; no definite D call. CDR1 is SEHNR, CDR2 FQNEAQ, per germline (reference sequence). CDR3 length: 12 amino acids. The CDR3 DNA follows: TGTTCCAGCAGCCTGACTGGGACTGAAGCTTTCTTT. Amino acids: CSSSLTGTEAFF.

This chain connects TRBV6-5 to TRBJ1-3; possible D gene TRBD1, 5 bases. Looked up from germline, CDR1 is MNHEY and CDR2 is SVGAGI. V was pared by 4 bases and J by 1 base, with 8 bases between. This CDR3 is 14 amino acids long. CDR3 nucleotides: TGTGCCAGCAGTTCTTCAGGGTCTGGAAACACCATATATTTT. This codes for CASSSSGSGNTIYF.

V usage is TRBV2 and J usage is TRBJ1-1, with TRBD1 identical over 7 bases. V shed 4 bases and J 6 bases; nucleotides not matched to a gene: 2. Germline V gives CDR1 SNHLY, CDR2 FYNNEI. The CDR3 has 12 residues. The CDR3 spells CASSADRAEAFF. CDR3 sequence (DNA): TGTGCCAGCAGTGCTGACAGGGCTGAAGCTTTCTTT.

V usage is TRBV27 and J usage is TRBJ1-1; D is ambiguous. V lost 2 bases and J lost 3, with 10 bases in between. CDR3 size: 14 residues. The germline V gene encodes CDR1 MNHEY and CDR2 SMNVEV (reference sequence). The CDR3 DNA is TGTGCCAGCAGTTTAATGGCGGGGTACACTGAAGCTTTCTTT. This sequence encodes CASSLMAGYTEAFF.

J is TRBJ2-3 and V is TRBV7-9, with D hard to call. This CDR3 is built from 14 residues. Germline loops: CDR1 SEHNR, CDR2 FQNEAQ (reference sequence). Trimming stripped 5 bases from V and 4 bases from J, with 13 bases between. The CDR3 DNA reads TGTGCCAGCAGCGTATTGGCCAGTTCAGATACGCAGTATTTT. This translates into CASSVLASSDTQYF.

CDR3 DNA sequence: TGTGCCAGCACCGAGAGGGAACAACCTCGGGATGGCTACACCTTC. Encoded protein: CASTEREQPRDGYTF. The genes are TRBV6-6 and TRBJ1-2; no clear D gene. There are 15 residues in the CDR3. Trimming pared 7 bases from V and 6 bases from J, leaving 21 bases between. The germline V gene encodes CDR1 MNHNY and CDR2 SVGAGI (reference sequence).

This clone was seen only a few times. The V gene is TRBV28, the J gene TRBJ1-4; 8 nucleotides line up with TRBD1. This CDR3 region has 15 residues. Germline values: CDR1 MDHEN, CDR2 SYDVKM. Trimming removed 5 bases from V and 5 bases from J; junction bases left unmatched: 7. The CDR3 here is CASSPGGQENEKLFF. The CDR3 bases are TGTGCCAGCAGTCCCGGGGGACAGGAAAATGAAAAACTGTTTTTT.

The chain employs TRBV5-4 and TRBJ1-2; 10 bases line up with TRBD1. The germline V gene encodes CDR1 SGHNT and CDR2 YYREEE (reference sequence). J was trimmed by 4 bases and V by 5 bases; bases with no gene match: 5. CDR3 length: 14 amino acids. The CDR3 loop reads CASRGRDRGYGYTF. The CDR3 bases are TGTGCCAGCAGAGGCCGGGACAGGGGCTATGGCTACACCTTC.

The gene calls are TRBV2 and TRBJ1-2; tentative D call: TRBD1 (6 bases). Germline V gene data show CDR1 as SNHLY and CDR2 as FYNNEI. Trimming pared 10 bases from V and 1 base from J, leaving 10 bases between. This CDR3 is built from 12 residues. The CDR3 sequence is CATDRYNYGYTF. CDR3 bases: TGTGCCACCGACAGGTATAACTATGGCTACACCTTC.

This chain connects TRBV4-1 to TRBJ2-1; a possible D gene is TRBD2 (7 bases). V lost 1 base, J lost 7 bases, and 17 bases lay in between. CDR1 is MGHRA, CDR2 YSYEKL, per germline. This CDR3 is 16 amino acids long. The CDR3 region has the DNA TGCGCCAGCAGCCAAGCAGGGAGGGGGATGGGGAATGAGCAGTTCTTC. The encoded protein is CASSQAGRGMGNEQFF.

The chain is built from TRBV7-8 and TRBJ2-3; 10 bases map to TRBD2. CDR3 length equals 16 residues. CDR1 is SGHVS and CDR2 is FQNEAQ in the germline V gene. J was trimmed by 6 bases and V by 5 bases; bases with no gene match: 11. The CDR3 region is CASSARGSGGKDTQYF. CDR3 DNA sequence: TGTGCCAGCAGCGCCCGCGGTAGCGGGGGGAAGGATACGCAGTATTTT.

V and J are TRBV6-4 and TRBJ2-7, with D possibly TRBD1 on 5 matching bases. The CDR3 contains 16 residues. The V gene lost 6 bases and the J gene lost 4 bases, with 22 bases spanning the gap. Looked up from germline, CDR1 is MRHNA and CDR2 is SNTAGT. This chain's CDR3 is CASRAGHGLFGYEQYF. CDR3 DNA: TGTGCCAGCAGGGCAGGACACGGCCTCTTTGGGTACGAGCAGTACTTC.

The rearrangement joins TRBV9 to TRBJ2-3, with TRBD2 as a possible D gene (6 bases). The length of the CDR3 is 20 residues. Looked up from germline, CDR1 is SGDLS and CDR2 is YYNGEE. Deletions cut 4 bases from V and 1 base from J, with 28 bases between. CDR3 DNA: TGTGCCAGCAGCCCACAGGAGGGTGGGGGTTTGGGTAAGGGCACAGATACGCAGTATTTT. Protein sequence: CASSPQEGGGLGKGTDTQYF.

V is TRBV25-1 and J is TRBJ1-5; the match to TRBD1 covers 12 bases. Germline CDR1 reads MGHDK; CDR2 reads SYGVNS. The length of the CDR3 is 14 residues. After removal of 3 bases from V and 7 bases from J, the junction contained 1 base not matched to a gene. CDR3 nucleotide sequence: TGTGCCAGCAGTGATGGGACAGGGGGCCAGCCCCAGCATTTT. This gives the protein CASSDGTGGQPQHF.

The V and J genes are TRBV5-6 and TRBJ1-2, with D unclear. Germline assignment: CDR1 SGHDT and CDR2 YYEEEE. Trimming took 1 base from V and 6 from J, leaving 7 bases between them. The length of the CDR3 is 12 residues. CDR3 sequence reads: CASSLWGDGYTF. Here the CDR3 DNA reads TGTGCCAGCAGCTTGTGGGGAGATGGCTACACCTTC.

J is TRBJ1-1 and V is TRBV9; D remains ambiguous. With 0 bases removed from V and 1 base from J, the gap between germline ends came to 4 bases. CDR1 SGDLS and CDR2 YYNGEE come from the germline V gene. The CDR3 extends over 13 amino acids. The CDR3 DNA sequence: TGTGCCAGCAGCGTAGATCGGAACACTGAAGCTTTCTTT. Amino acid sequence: CASSVDRNTEAFF.

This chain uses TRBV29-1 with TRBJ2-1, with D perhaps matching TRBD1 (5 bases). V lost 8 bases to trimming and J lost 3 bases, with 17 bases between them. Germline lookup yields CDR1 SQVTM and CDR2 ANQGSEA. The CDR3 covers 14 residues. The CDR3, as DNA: TGCAGCAGCTGCCAGGGTTTTAACTACAATGAGCAGTTCTTC. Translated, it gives CSSCQGFNYNEQFF.

The CDR3 DNA reads as TGCGCCAGCAGCCAGGGACAGTCGAACACTGAAGCTTTCTTT. Translating it yields CASSQGQSNTEAFF. V is TRBV4-3 and J is TRBJ1-1, with 7 bases lining up with TRBD1. The V gene's germline CDR1 is LGHNA and CDR2 YSLEER. V lost 3 bases and J lost 1; bases outside the gene matches: 2. The CDR3 runs to 14 residues.

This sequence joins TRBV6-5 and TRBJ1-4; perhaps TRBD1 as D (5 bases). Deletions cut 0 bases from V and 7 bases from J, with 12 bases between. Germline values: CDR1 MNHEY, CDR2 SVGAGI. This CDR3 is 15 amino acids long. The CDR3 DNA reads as TGTGCCAGCAGTTACTCGCGGGGGAATGGTGAAAAACTGTTTTTT. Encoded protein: CASSYSRGNGEKLFF.

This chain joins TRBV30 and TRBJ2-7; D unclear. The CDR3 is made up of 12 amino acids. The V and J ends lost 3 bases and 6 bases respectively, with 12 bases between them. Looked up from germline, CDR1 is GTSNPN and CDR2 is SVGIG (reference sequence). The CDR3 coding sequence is TGTGCCTGGAGCACGGAGAGAGGCGAGCAGTACGTC. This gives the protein CAWSTERGEQYV.

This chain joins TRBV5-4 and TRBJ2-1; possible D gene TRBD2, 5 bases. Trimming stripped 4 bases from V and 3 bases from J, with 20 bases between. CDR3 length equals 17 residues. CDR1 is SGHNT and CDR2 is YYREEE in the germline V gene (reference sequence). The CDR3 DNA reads TGTGCCAGCAGCGAACCCACCGGAGGTCCGAACTACAATGAGCAGTTCTTC. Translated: CASSEPTGGPNYNEQFF. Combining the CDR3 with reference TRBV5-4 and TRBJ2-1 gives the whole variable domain ETGVTQSPTHLIKTRGQQVTLRCSSQSGHNTVSWYQQALGQGPQFIFQYYREEENGRGNFPPRFSGLQFPNYSSELNVNALELDDSALYLCASSEPTGGPNYNEQFFGPGTRLTVL.

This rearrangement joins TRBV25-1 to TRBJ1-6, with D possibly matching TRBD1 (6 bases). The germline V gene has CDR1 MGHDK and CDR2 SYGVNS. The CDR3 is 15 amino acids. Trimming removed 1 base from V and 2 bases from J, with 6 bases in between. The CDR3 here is CASSESGAYNSPLHF. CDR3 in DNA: TGTGCCAGCAGTGAATCAGGGGCCTATAATTCACCCCTCCACTTT.

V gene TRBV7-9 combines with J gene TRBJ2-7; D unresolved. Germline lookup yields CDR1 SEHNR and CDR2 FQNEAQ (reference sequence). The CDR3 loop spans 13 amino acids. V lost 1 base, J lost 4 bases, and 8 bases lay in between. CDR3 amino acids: CASSLGGFYEQYV. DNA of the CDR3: TGTGCCAGCAGCTTAGGCGGTTTTTACGAGCAGTACGTC.

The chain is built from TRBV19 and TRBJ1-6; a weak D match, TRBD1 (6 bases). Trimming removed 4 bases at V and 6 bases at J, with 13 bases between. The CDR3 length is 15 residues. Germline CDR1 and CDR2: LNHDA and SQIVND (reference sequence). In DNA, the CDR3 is TGTGCCAGTAGTACCAGGGGCAGGGTTAATTCACCCCTCCACTTT. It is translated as CASSTRGRVNSPLHF.

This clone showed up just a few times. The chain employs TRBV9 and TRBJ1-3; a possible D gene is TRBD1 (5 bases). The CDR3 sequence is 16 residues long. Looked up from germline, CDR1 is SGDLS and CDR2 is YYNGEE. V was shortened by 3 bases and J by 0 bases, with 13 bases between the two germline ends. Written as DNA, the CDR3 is TGTGCCAGCAGCGCGACACAGGCCTTCTCTGGAAACACCATATATTTT. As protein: CASSATQAFSGNTIYF.

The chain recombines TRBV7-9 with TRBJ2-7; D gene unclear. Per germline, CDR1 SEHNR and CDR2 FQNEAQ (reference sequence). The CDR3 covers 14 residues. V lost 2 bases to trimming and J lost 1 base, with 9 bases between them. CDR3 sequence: CASSLSSGSYEQYF. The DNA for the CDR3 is TGTGCCAGCAGCTTAAGTTCAGGTTCCTACGAGCAGTACTTC.